This TCR beta chain was captured by sequencing in a study of cytomegalovirus exposure and HLA in healthy donors. Whole-study results and caveats: Association of a missense DCLRE1C variant with TCR beta V- and J-gene trimming was reported in a later analysis. Associated with cytomegalovirus, according to the listing, were 150 to 200 TCR beta chains.

The PCR used 60 Vbeta and 13 Jbeta primers. The protocol was immunoSEQ multiplex PCR, while the TCRdb copy is restricted to in-frame clones and leaves out a portion. The repertoire table contains 110,000 to 150,000 clones. CDR1 is SGDLS and CDR2 is YYNGEE in the germline V gene. The CDR3 contains 17 residues. Trimming cost V 0 bases and J 2 bases, with 17 bases left between them. Regarding this clone: Its cognate antigen is unknown.

The genes are TRBV9 and TRBJ2-5; possible D gene TRBD2, 6 bases. The sample was PBMCs. This TCR derives from a male donor in good health and CMV-seronegative. In nucleotides, the CDR3 is TGTGCCAGCAGCGTAGATGGCCCGGGACTGATACAAGAGACCCAGTACTTC. Translation gives CASSVDGPGLIQETQYF.